The rows below give T cell receptor beta chains drawn from one sample of a study of blood T cell repertoires in COVID-19. Repertoires were generated with immunoSEQ multiplex PCR, while TCRdb's copy carries only in-frame clones and drops some. The table records about 100,000 clones, roughly 90% of them present only once. Sequencing was performed on peripheral blood. The source is a man between 50 and 59 years old with active COVID-19. CDR3s include the opening cysteine and the closing phenylalanine or tryptophan. The D gene is left open where the match is weak. Clone size is stated in some rows and not others, as once, few, many or a class when expanded.

V gene	clone size	J gene	D gene	CDR3 DNA	CDR3 protein
TRBV19	.	TRBJ2-3	TRBD2	TGTGCCAGTAGTATGGTGCGGGAGGGCCTCAGAGATACGCAGTATTTT	CASSMVREGLRDTQYF
TRBV5-4	few	TRBJ2-2	.	TGTGCCAGCAGCTTACAGGGAAACACCGGGGAGCTGTTTTTT	CASSLQGNTGELFF
TRBV7-9	.	TRBJ1-1	.	TGTGCCAGCAGCTCTCAGGTGAACACTGAAGCTTTCTTT	CASSSQVNTEAFF
TRBV2	.	TRBJ2-2	TRBD2	TGTGCCAGCAGTGTAATAGCGGGAGAGAACACCGGGGAGCTGTTTTTT	CASSVIAGENTGELFF
TRBV11-3	.	TRBJ2-1	TRBD2	TGTGCCAGCAGCTTAGATCTCGCCGGGGTAGCGGGAGACAATGAGCAGTTCTTC	CASSLDLAGVAGDNEQFF
TRBV5-4	.	TRBJ2-2	TRBD2	TGTGCCAGCAGCCCTGAGGGGCTAGCGGGAGGGACCGGGGAGCTGTTTTTT	CASSPEGLAGGTGELFF
TRBV19	.	TRBJ1-4	.	TGTGCCAGTAGTCCCCCAGGCCAGGGGCGACTAACTAATGAAAAACTGTTTTTT	CASSPPGQGRLTNEKLFF
TRBV11-2	.	TRBJ1-1	.	TGTGCCAGCAGCTTGGGGGGGCTGAACACTGAAGCTTTCTTT	CASSLGGLNTEAFF
TRBV6-2/TRBV6-3	.	TRBJ1-5	.	TGTGCCAGCAGCCCGGGCAGGGCCCAGCATTTT	CASSPGRAQHF
TRBV5-1	.	TRBJ1-6	.	TGCGCCAGCAGCTTATGGGCAGGCAATAATTCACCCCTCCACTTT	CASSLWAGNNSPLHF
TRBV19	.	TRBJ2-3	.	TGTGCCAGTACTATGGGGGCAGAAACAGATACGCAGTATTTT	CASTMGAETDTQYF
TRBV5-1	.	TRBJ2-1	.	TGCGCCAGCAGCTTAAACTTCAATGAGCAGTTCTTC	CASSLNFNEQFF
TRBV6-5	few	TRBJ1-5	TRBD1	TGTGCCAGCAGTTTCCAGGGGGCATACAATCAGCCCCAGCATTTT	CASSFQGAYNQPQHF
TRBV18	.	TRBJ2-1	TRBD2	TGTGCCAGCTCACCGAGGACTAGCGGGATTGGTGAGCAGTTCTTC	CASSPRTSGIGEQFF
TRBV5-4	.	TRBJ2-7	TRBD2	TGTGCCAGCAGCTTGGTTCCGGGGGGCTACGAGCAGTACTTC	CASSLVPGGYEQYF
TRBV6-1	.	TRBJ2-3	TRBD1	TGTGCCAGCAGTGGGGGGAGGACAGGGGTAGTTAGAACAGATACGCAGTATTTT	CASSGGRTGVVRTDTQYF
TRBV7-9	.	TRBJ1-5	TRBD1	TGTGCCAGCAGCTGGGATGCAGGGGGCGGCAATCAGCCCCAGCATTTT	CASSWDAGGGNQPQHF
TRBV6-5	once	TRBJ1-4	.	TGTGCCAGCAGTTACTCGACGGGGGGTGGTGAAAAACTGTTTTTT	CASSYSTGGGEKLFF
TRBV24-1	.	TRBJ2-1	.	TGTGCCACCAGTGACCCGCAGGGAACCTACAATGAGCAGTTCTTC	CATSDPQGTYNEQFF
TRBV5-5	.	TRBJ2-2	.	TGTGCCAGCAGCTTGGCGGGCACCGGGGAGCTGTTTTTT	CASSLAGTGELFF
TRBV5-1	.	TRBJ2-5	.	TGCGCCAGCAGCTTGGGAACAGCCATAGAGACCCAGTACTTC	CASSLGTAIETQYF
TRBV24-1	once	TRBJ2-1	TRBD1	TGTGCCACCAGTGACCCCAGGACAGGGTGGGATGAGCAGTTCTTC	CATSDPRTGWDEQFF
TRBV5-5	.	TRBJ2-3	TRBD2	TGTGCCAGCAGTCTGGGACTAGCGGGGGACACAGATACGCAGTATTTT	CASSLGLAGDTDTQYF
TRBV19	.	TRBJ2-1	TRBD2	TGTGCCAGTAGTATAGGGCAGGGCCGGACTAGCGGGAGGCGTTCCTACAATGAGCAGTTCTTC	CASSIGQGRTSGRRSYNEQFF
TRBV19	.	TRBJ2-4	.	TGTGCCAGTAGTCCCTCGGGTCCTACAAACATTCAGTACTTC	CASSPSGPTNIQYF
TRBV3-1/TRBV3-2	.	TRBJ1-1	.	TGTGCCAGCAGCCAAGACAGGGTGACCACTGAAGCTTTCTTT	CASSQDRVTTEAFF
TRBV19	.	TRBJ2-2	.	TGTGCCAGTAGTATCGGTAGCGGCGAACTAACGGGGCCCGGGGAGCTGTTTTTT	CASSIGSGELTGPGELFF
TRBV11-3	once	TRBJ2-1	TRBD2	TGTGCCAGCAGCTTAGAAGGGGTGGGGACTAGCGGCCCTTATGAGCAGTTCTTC	CASSLEGVGTSGPYEQFF
TRBV7-8	once	TRBJ2-2	TRBD2	TGTGCCACCCTGCGGGGGGGCCAAAGTAACACCGGGGAGCTGTTTTTT	CATLRGGQSNTGELFF
TRBV27	.	TRBJ1-5	.	TGTGCCAGCACCCCTCGGCGGGGGGCAAATCAGCCCCAGCATTTT	CASTPRRGANQPQHF
TRBV9	once	TRBJ2-3	.	TGTGCCAGCAGCGTCGCGGACTTAGCAGATACGCAGTATTTT	CASSVADLADTQYF
TRBV12-3/TRBV12-4	.	TRBJ1-1	.	TGTGCCAGCAGCCTACAGCCGAACACTGAAGCTTTCTTT	CASSLQPNTEAFF
TRBV9	.	TRBJ2-1	.	TGTGCCAGCAGCTGGGAACTAGCAGCCTACAATGAGCAGTTCTTC	CASSWELAAYNEQFF
TRBV9	.	TRBJ1-3	.	TGTGCCAGCAGCGTGGGCGACTCTGGAAACACCATATATTTT	CASSVGDSGNTIYF
TRBV11-2	once	TRBJ1-2	.	TGTGCCAGCAGCTTAGACTCTCGAGCGAGGGCAGACGGCTACACCTTC	CASSLDSRARADGYTF
TRBV3-1/TRBV3-2	once	TRBJ1-1	.	TGTGCCAGCAGCCCAAGCCCGGGACAAGTCGAAAACACTGAAGCTTTCTTT	CASSPSPGQVENTEAFF
TRBV11-2	.	TRBJ2-1	TRBD2	TGTGCCAGCAGCTTAGGTCTAGCGGGGGTGTACAATGAGCAGTTCTTC	CASSLGLAGVYNEQFF
TRBV29-1	.	TRBJ1-2	.	TGCAGCGACTGGGACTATAATAACTATGGCTACACCTTC	CSDWDYNNYGYTF
TRBV6-5	.	TRBJ1-5	TRBD1	TGTGCCAGCAGACCGGGACAGGTGAGCAATCAGCCCCAGCATTTT	CASRPGQVSNQPQHF
TRBV28	few	TRBJ1-3	TRBD1	TGTGCCAGCAGTCGGACAGGGAGGCGAGACACCATATATTTT	CASSRTGRRDTIYF
TRBV30	.	TRBJ1-1	.	TGTGCCTGGAGTATGACGGGATTTAACACTGAAGCTTTCTTT	CAWSMTGFNTEAFF
TRBV3-1/TRBV3-2	.	TRBJ2-4	TRBD1	TGTGCCAGCAGCCAAGGTGGCTGGACAGGCGCCAAAAACATTCAGTACTTC	CASSQGGWTGAKNIQYF
TRBV6-4	.	TRBJ2-1	.	TGTGCCAGCAGTGACACAAACAGGGAAGGGGTGCAGTTCTTC	CASSDTNREGVQFF